A selection of T cell receptor beta chains follows, all from one sample in a study of human T cells and chemical hapten exposure. TCRdb re-called the RACE reads with MiXCR, one entry per CDR3 protein. The sample lists around 150,000 distinct CDR3 sequences, around 13% occurring once. The sequenced sample was whole blood, obtained in connection with sensitization to the hapten diphenylcyclopropenone (DPC). These receptors were obtained from a woman aged 30 to 39 with alopecia areata. Some clones in this sample may be carry-over from other donors' samples. CDR3s include the opening cysteine and the closing phenylalanine or tryptophan. Fields, in order: D gene, V gene, J gene, clone size, CDR3 DNA, CDR3 protein. The D gene is left open where the match is weak. Clone size is not always given. Where it is, it says once, few, many or a class for expanded clones.

D: -; V: TRBV4-3; J: TRBJ1-1; size: few; DNA: TGCGCCAGCAGCCAATTGACCAGGGCCTCCACTGAAGCTTTCTTT; CDR3: CASSQLTRASTEAFF
D: -; V: TRBV3-1; J: TRBJ1-6; size: few; DNA: TGTGCCAGCAGCCAAGGATCAGGGACTGGTTCACCCCTCCACTTT; CDR3: CASSQGSGTGSPLHF
D: -; V: TRBV29-1; J: TRBJ1-1; size: many; DNA: TGCAGCTTTATTGGACAGCCGAACACTGAAGCTTTCTTT; CDR3: CSFIGQPNTEAFF
D: -; V: TRBV4-1; J: TRBJ1-1; size: -; DNA: TGCGCCAGCAGCCGAGAGGTACCAGGGATGGAAGCTTTCTTT; CDR3: CASSREVPGMEAFF
D: -; V: TRBV27; J: TRBJ1-2; size: few; DNA: TGTGCCAGCAGTTCTGGACTGTTGTATGGCTACACCTTC; CDR3: CASSSGLLYGYTF
D: -; V: TRBV7-2; J: TRBJ2-5; size: -; DNA: TGTGCCAGCAGCTTAGTACGAGGGGGACAAGAGACCCAGTACTTC; CDR3: CASSLVRGGQETQYF
D: -; V: TRBV7-2; J: TRBJ2-1; size: few; DNA: TGTGCCAGCAGACAAATTACGGATGAGCAGTTCTTC; CDR3: CASRQITDEQFF
D: TRBD1; V: TRBV30; J: TRBJ1-2; size: -; DNA: TGTGCCTGGAGTGTAGGGCCGGGACAGGATAGCGATGGCTACACCTTC; CDR3: CAWSVGPGQDSDGYTF
D: -; V: TRBV5-1; J: TRBJ1-2; size: -; DNA: TGCGCCAGCAGCCTCAGCGAGGACGGCGACTATGGCTACACCTTC; CDR3: CASSLSEDGDYGYTF
D: TRBD1; V: TRBV3-1; J: TRBJ2-4; size: few; DNA: TGTGCCAGCGGCAGGCTCCGGGACAGAGTGATTCAGTACTTC; CDR3: CASGRLRDRVIQYF
D: -; V: TRBV6-2/TRBV6-3; J: TRBJ1-6; size: many; DNA: TGTGCCAGCAGTTTCGCCGGGACCCCGTCACCCCTCCACTTT; CDR3: CASSFAGTPSPLHF
D: TRBD2; V: TRBV30; J: TRBJ2-2; size: -; DNA: TGTGCCTGGAGCCCCATGGTAGCGGGGGCCGGGGAGCTGTTTTTT; CDR3: CAWSPMVAGAGELFF
D: -; V: TRBV7-9; J: TRBJ2-7; size: -; DNA: TGTGCCAGCAGGCGGGACGAGAGCTCCTACGAGCAGTACTTC; CDR3: CASRRDESSYEQYF
D: TRBD1; V: TRBV29-1; J: TRBJ1-1; size: -; DNA: TGCAGCGTGGGGGACAGGCCCACCCAAATGAACACTGAAGCTTTCTTT; CDR3: CSVGDRPTQMNTEAFF
D: TRBD1; V: TRBV6-2/TRBV6-3; J: TRBJ1-1; size: many; DNA: TGTGCCAGCAGTTACTCGCCTGACAGGGGGATTCGTGAAGCTTTCTTT; CDR3: CASSYSPDRGIREAFF
D: -; V: TRBV18; J: TRBJ1-4; size: -; DNA: TGTGCCAGCTCACCGACGCGAGGAAGACAATCGGGTGAAAAACTGTTTTTT; CDR3: CASSPTRGRQSGEKLFF
D: TRBD1; V: TRBV11-2; J: TRBJ2-3; size: many; DNA: TGTGCCAGCAGCTTAGGACAGGGGACAGATACGCAGTATTTT; CDR3: CASSLGQGTDTQYF
D: -; V: TRBV18; J: TRBJ2-2; size: few; DNA: TGTGCCAGCTCCTCGGGAAACCAAGGGGAGCTGTTTTTT; CDR3: CASSSGNQGELFF
D: TRBD2; V: TRBV19; J: TRBJ2-1; size: -; DNA: TGTGCCAGTAGTACCGGGACTAGCGGGCCCCTGGGGCAGTTCTTC; CDR3: CASSTGTSGPLGQFF
D: -; V: TRBV20-1; J: TRBJ1-1; size: -; DNA: TGCAGTGCTAGAGAGTGGGGGAGGGGCACTGAAGCTTTCTTT; CDR3: CSAREWGRGTEAFF
D: -; V: TRBV7-2; J: TRBJ2-2; size: few; DNA: TGTGCCAGCAGCTCCTCTATCGGGGAGCTGTTTTTT; CDR3: CASSSSIGELFF
D: TRBD1; V: TRBV11-3; J: TRBJ2-7; size: many; DNA: TGTGCCAGCACCGGAAGCGGGACAGGGCCCCACGAGCAGTACTTC; CDR3: CASTGSGTGPHEQYF
D: -; V: TRBV27; J: TRBJ2-7; size: few; DNA: TGTGCCAGCAGTAAACTAGGATACGAGCAGTACTTC; CDR3: CASSKLGYEQYF
D: -; V: TRBV29-1; J: TRBJ2-7; size: many; DNA: TGCAGCGTTGAAGTAGCAGGGGACGAGCAGTACTTC; CDR3: CSVEVAGDEQYF
D: -; V: TRBV3-1; J: TRBJ1-4; size: -; DNA: TGTGCCAGCAGCCTCCGGGACCGACGACATGAAAAACTGTTTTTT; CDR3: CASSLRDRRHEKLFF
D: TRBD1; V: TRBV6-1; J: TRBJ1-1; size: many; DNA: TGTGCCAGCAGTGCGGGGACAGGACGAGATGAAGCTTTCTTT; CDR3: CASSAGTGRDEAFF
D: -; V: TRBV3-1; J: TRBJ2-3; size: -; DNA: TGTGCCAGCAGCCGCAGGGACGGCACAGATACGCAGTATTTT; CDR3: CASSRRDGTDTQYF
D: -; V: TRBV12-3/TRBV12-4; J: TRBJ1-5; size: many; DNA: TGTGCCAGCAGTTTAGCGCATGAAGGTCAGCCCCAGCATTTT; CDR3: CASSLAHEGQPQHF
D: -; V: TRBV20-1; J: TRBJ1-2; size: few; DNA: TGCAGTGCTAGAGATCTTATGGGAATGGATTATGGCTACACCTTC; CDR3: CSARDLMGMDYGYTF
D: -; V: TRBV6-1; J: TRBJ2-1; size: -; DNA: TGTGCCAGCAGTGAAGCGCTTCTGAGACGGTCCTACAATGAGCAGTTCTTC; CDR3: CASSEALLRRSYNEQFF
D: -; V: TRBV6-1; J: TRBJ2-1; size: many; DNA: TGTGCCAGCAGTGTAGGGCGGGGATGGGACAATGAGCAGTTCTTC; CDR3: CASSVGRGWDNEQFF
D: -; V: TRBV11-3; J: TRBJ1-1; size: few; DNA: TGTGCCAGCAGCTTATACAGTGACACTGAAGCTTTCTTT; CDR3: CASSLYSDTEAFF
D: -; V: TRBV3-1; J: TRBJ1-2; size: few; DNA: TGTGCCAGCAGCCAAGTTACATATGGCTACACCTTC; CDR3: CASSQVTYGYTF
D: -; V: TRBV19; J: TRBJ1-5; size: -; DNA: TGTGCCAGTAGTATAGTGGGGGTGGTGCATCAGCCCCAGCATTTT; CDR3: CASSIVGVVHQPQHF
D: -; V: TRBV4-2; J: TRBJ2-7; size: many; DNA: TGTGCCAGCAGCCAAAGGTCGGGAGAGCAGTACTTC; CDR3: CASSQRSGEQYF